Listed below are T cell receptor beta chains from one sample, sequenced in a study of blood T cell repertoires in COVID-19. Generated by immunoSEQ multiplex PCR, the TCRdb table keeps only in-frame clones and is missing some. This table holds approximately 380,000 clones, 90% to 95% found once. Sequences were obtained from PBMCs or T cells enriched from blood (not recorded which). These receptors all come from a woman aged 40 to 50 who had been exposed to COVID-19. Both conserved end residues are trimmed from each CDR3. Each record gives: CDR3 protein, D gene, CDR3 length, V gene. A D gene is named only where the DNA matches it firmly.

CDR3: ASSLWRGRDTEAF
D: .
length: 13
V: TRBV7-8

CDR3: ASSPGRGGTEAF
D: .
length: 12
V: TRBV5-1

CDR3: ASSQVVSAEAF
D: .
length: 11
V: TRBV3-1/TRBV3-2

CDR3: ASSYSPGVTDTQY
D: .
length: 13
V: TRBV6-5

CDR3: AWSVVRGRRSPLH
D: TRBD1
length: 13
V: TRBV30

CDR3: ASSLPGQGLMNTEAF
D: TRBD1
length: 15
V: TRBV5-4

CDR3: ASKSAGSSNYGYT
D: .
length: 13
V: TRBV5-4

CDR3: ASRLGGTSVYEQY
D: .
length: 13
V: TRBV12-2

CDR3: ASSPGLLSNEQF
D: .
length: 12
V: TRBV27

CDR3: ASSPRGGSAKNIQY
D: TRBD2
length: 14
V: TRBV5-4

CDR3: ASSAPGQIYEQY
D: TRBD1
length: 12
V: TRBV19

CDR3: ASSYISLRRQGTTGELF
D: TRBD1
length: 17
V: TRBV7-6

CDR3: ASSWTQYTEAF
D: .
length: 11
V: TRBV2

CDR3: ASSLRTSTDTQY
D: .
length: 12
V: TRBV5-1

CDR3: ASSATDRAISYGYT
D: TRBD1
length: 14
V: TRBV19

CDR3: ASYKRQGSGNTIY
D: .
length: 13
V: TRBV27

CDR3: AWSVDRTGGYGYT
D: TRBD1
length: 13
V: TRBV30

CDR3: AWSLYRGSGNTIY
D: TRBD1
length: 13
V: TRBV30

CDR3: ASSGTPRRYGYT
D: .
length: 12
V: TRBV13

CDR3: AWSSGGAGTIY
D: TRBD1
length: 11
V: TRBV30

CDR3: SVTSGSYNEQF
D: .
length: 11
V: TRBV29-1

CDR3: AWRLAGGSEQF
D: TRBD2
length: 11
V: TRBV30

CDR3: ASSQGTASEQY
D: TRBD1
length: 11
V: TRBV25-1

CDR3: ASGLGSGNTIY
D: .
length: 11
V: TRBV25-1

CDR3: ATQEGQLNTGELF
D: .
length: 13
V: TRBV5-1

CDR3: AHSTGGRGLISGRTEAF
D: TRBD1
length: 17
V: TRBV30

CDR3: SVDTSYEQY
D: .
length: 9
V: TRBV29-1

CDR3: ASSLRLVQETQY
D: .
length: 12
V: TRBV5-4

CDR3: ASSLSGSETQY
D: TRBD2
length: 11
V: TRBV12-3/TRBV12-4

CDR3: ASSLGGRSDTEAF
D: TRBD1
length: 13
V: TRBV5-1

CDR3: ASSATQAGNNEQF
D: TRBD2
length: 13
V: TRBV10-1

CDR3: ASRPGLAGGPGATDTQY
D: TRBD2
length: 17
V: TRBV11-2

CDR3: ASSHGTANTEAF
D: TRBD1
length: 12
V: TRBV3-1/TRBV3-2

CDR3: ASSQQGGPYEQY
D: .
length: 12
V: TRBV4-3

CDR3: ASSQRTGTGATGELF
D: TRBD1
length: 15
V: TRBV5-5

CDR3: ASSPSGSDEQF
D: .
length: 11
V: TRBV9

CDR3: ASSQDIRANEQF
D: .
length: 12
V: TRBV4-1

CDR3: AWSVPSAGNYGYT
D: .
length: 13
V: TRBV30

CDR3: ASSSPRTSGNTIY
D: .
length: 13
V: TRBV11-3